The entry that follows covers one TCR beta chain sequence. The specificity of this receptor is unknown. No quality values exist for individual bases; no much larger clone is one base distant. The collaborating institutions used their own protocols to collect whole blood in K2EDTA tubes. Collaborator samples were shipped for TCRbeta analysis as frozen whole blood, isolated PBMCs, or DNA extracted from either sample type. This entry comes from a study of blood T cell repertoires in COVID-19 (dated by TCRdb to the early 2020s). Context from the whole study: Collaborator samples came from the United States, Italy and Spain and covered acute and convalescent phases of COVID-19. The prospective study material was composed of cDNA or gDNA derived from T cells, B-cell-depleted T cells, or PBMCs. Where available, HLA class I and class II types were taken from metadata supplied by the sample provider and were not determined by assay-based typing. Sample metadata almost always included a de-identified subject ID, COVID-19 status, age in years and sex. The dataset comprised deeply sampled blood TCRbeta repertoires from subjects exposed to, actively infected with, or recovered from COVID-19. The samples were drawn from two sources: the first 160 participants of the ongoing ImmuneRACE study, and over 1,000 subjects contributed by 6 global collaborators. The repertoires were released in a freely available public database intended as a resource for research on the immune response to SARS-CoV-2.

Taken from cysteine to phenylalanine, the CDR3 has 16 residues. Here the CDR3 DNA is all that survives: 48 bases in frame from base 1. The germline V end is reduced by 3 bases and the J end by 6 bases; junction bases left unmatched: 12. The germline V gene (reference sequence) specifies DFQATT as CDR1 and SNEGSKA as CDR2. What the work shows at the level of the full study, not this receptor alone: How much clinical and demographic metadata was included differed by source and by participant, and the metadata was provided uncurated.

TCRbeta CDR3 regions were amplified from genomic DNA using the immunoSEQ Assay, a bias-controlled multiplex PCR. In the authors' own workflow: Within the assay, amplification of reference gene primers was used to estimate how many nucleated cells each sample contained. Sequence reads were collapsed and filtered to measure the absolute abundance of every unique TCRbeta CDR3 rearrangement. For each sample, productive Simpson clonality was calculated by taking the square root of Simpson's diversity index across productive rearrangements. TCRdb carries this immuneACCESS record with in-frame sequences only. Its versions omit some clonotypes, under half of them owing to an unresolved V gene in the studies checked, with the rest unexplained. The V and J calls and clone size were taken over from that table, and D and trimming were inferred from the DNA. The sample table holds more than 100,000 clones, of which approximately 83% were seen once. About 5% of the sample is in the top ten clones.

The sequence derives from a woman in her 70s with acute or convalescent COVID-19. Recombination linked TRBV20-1 to TRBJ1-2, with 11 bases aligning to TRBD1. Sequenced material: peripheral blood. Read as DNA, the sequence is TGCAGTGCTAGTGACCCGGGACAGGGGGAGACGGATGGCTACACCTTC. Its protein product is CSASDPGQGETDGYTF.